The count of the clone carrying this TCR beta chain is one. What it binds is not known. This sample includes further DNA sequences coding for the same CDR3. These data belong to a study of cytomegalovirus exposure and HLA in healthy donors. Findings and caveats of the study: Common viral pathogens seemed to be connected with several of the most significant clusters, according to a later analysis. Per a later analysis, HLA-associated TCR beta chains showed more clonal expansion than other, equally common TCR beta chains.

The germline V gene has CDR1 LNHDA and CDR2 SQIVND (reference sequence). CDR3 length equals 13 residues. Trimming shortened V by 1 base and J by 1 base, and 4 bases separated the two germline ends. Primers included in the PCR were 60 Vbeta and 13 Jbeta primers. Repertoires were generated with immunoSEQ multiplex PCR, while TCRdb's copy carries only in-frame clones and drops some. The sample has 100,000 to 150,000 clones; roughly 84% are singletons. This clonotype originated in a girl aged 2 to 9 in good health and CMV-seronegative. This sequence joins TRBV19 and TRBJ1-1; D uncertain. What was sequenced was PBMCs. For the CDR3, the DNA is TGTGCCAGTAGTATAGGGCAGAACACTGAAGCTTTCTTT. This codes for CASSIGQNTEAFF. Full variable domain (outside the CDR3, taken from reference TRBV19 and TRBJ1-1): DGGITQSPKYLFRKEGQNVTLSCEQNLNHDAMYWYRQDPGQGLRLIYYSQIVNDFQKGDIAEGYSVSREKKESFPLTVTSAQKNPTAFYLCASSIGQNTEAFFGQGTRLTVV.